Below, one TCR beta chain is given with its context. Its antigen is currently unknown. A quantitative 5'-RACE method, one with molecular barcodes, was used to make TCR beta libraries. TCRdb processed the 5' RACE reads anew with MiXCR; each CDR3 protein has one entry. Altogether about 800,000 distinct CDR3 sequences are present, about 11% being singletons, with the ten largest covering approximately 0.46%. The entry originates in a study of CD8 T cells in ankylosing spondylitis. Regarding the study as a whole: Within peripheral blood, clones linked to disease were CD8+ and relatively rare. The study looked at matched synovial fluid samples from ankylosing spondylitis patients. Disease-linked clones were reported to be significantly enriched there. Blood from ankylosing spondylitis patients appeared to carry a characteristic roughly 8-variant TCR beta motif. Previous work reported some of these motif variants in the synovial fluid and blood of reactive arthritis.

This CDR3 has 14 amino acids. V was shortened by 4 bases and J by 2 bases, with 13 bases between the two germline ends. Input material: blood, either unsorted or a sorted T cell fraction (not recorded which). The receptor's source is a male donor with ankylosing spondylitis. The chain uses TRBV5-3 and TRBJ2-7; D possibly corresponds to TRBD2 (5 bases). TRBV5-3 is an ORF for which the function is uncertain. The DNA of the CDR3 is TGTGCCAGAAGCGAGCCGGGGTCGCCCTACGAGCAGTACTTC. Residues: CARSEPGSPYEQYF.